The 18 T cell receptor beta chains given below trace back to one sample, sequenced in a study of T-cell memory formation after mild COVID-19. TCRdb reprocessed the 5' RACE reads via MiXCR and lists one record per CDR3 protein. This table holds fewer than 450,000 distinct CDR3 sequences, less than 25% found once. The sequenced material came from PBMCs or a T cell subset sorted from them (not recorded which). The receptors originated from an adult woman who had mild COVID-19 (a few samples of this study predate the infection). Cell type and time point are not known.

The chain employs TRBV5-5 and TRBJ2-5, with D unclear. Germline assignment: CDR1 SGHKS and CDR2 YYEKEE (reference sequence). The CDR3 sequence is 15 residues long. Trimming took 0 bases from V and 9 from J, leaving 18 bases between them. The CDR3 DNA reads as TGTGCCAGCAGCTTGGATCCGTGGCAATCGAGCCCCCAGTACTTC. Translating gives CASSLDPWQSSPQYF.

This clonotype has only a few counts. The rearrangement joins TRBV7-2 to TRBJ2-1; D possibly corresponds to TRBD2 (5 bases). The CDR3 runs 15 residues. The V gene's germline CDR1 is SGHTA and CDR2 FQGNSA. Trimming shortened V by 2 bases and J by 6 bases, and 14 bases separated the two germline ends. The CDR3 nucleotides are TGTGCCAGCAGCTTAAGAGAGTCACGGGGCAATGAGCAGTTCTTC. This encodes CASSLRESRGNEQFF.

The gene calls are TRBV5-1 and TRBJ1-1; possibly TRBD1 for D (5 bases). Germline CDR1 reads SGHRS; CDR2 reads YFSETQ. The CDR3 is 13 amino acids. V dropped 5 bases and J dropped 5 bases, with 13 bases sitting between them. The CDR3 DNA follows: TGCGCCAGCAGATTTCCCCAGGGAACTGAAGCTTTCTTT. It specifies CASRFPQGTEAFF.

The V call is TRBV27, the J call TRBJ2-7, with D perhaps assigned TRBD1 or TRBD2 (6 bases each). Germline V gene lookup returns CDR1 MNHEY and CDR2 SMNVEV (reference sequence). V lost 1 base to trimming and J lost 6 bases, with 7 bases between them. The CDR3 has 12 residues. The CDR3 bases are TGTGCCAGCAGTTTATGGGGGGCCGAGCAGTACTTC. It is translated as CASSLWGAEQYF.

The V gene is TRBV19, the J gene TRBJ1-1; no definite D call. Germline CDR1 reads LNHDA; CDR2 reads SQIVND (reference sequence). The CDR3 spans 15 residues. Trimming removed 10 bases from V and 1 base from J, with 19 bases in between. This CDR3 reads CATSVSLRRNTEAFF. In DNA, the CDR3 is TGTGCCACGTCAGTATCGCTGCGAAGGAACACTGAAGCTTTCTTT.

In its sample, this clonotype was seen once. The rearrangement joins TRBV7-2 to TRBJ2-3; 7 bases map to TRBD1. Germline V gives CDR1 SGHTA, CDR2 FQGNSA. CDR3 length: 14 residues. With V trimmed by 5 bases and J by 7 bases, 9 bases remained unmatched. Here the CDR3 DNA reads TGTGCCAGCAGCCCTTCGACAGGGTGCAATACGCAGTATTTT. Amino acid sequence: CASSPSTGCNTQYF.

The rearrangement links TRBV21-1 to TRBJ2-1. TRBV21-1 is a pseudogene segment. This CDR3 spans 14 amino acids. The CDR3 loop is CASIIAGIKNEQFF. The CDR3 nucleotides are TGTGCCAGCATCATAGCGGGAATTAAAAATGAGCAGTTCTTC.

The V call is TRBV7-9, the J call TRBJ2-1; 10 positions match TRBD2. The V segment lost 1 base and the J segment 6 bases; nucleotides outside the gene matches: 3. This CDR3 comprises 15 residues. The germline CDR1 and CDR2 sequences are SEHNR and FQNEAQ (reference sequence). The chain's CDR3 is CASSLGSSGSNEQFF. The CDR3 DNA reads TGTGCCAGCAGCTTAGGATCTAGCGGGAGCAATGAGCAGTTCTTC.

This clonotype has ten or more counts. The V and J genes are TRBV7-9 and TRBJ1-4, with 7 bases aligning to TRBD1. The CDR3 length is 14 residues. V lost 5 bases, J lost 5 bases, and 5 bases stayed unmatched. Germline loops: CDR1 SEHNR, CDR2 FQNEAQ (reference sequence). The CDR3 here is CASSRGQLNEKLFF. The CDR3 coding sequence is TGTGCCAGCAGCCGGGGACAGCTCAATGAAAAACTGTTTTTT.

This clonotype was seen a handful of times. Relative to the germline gene, one junction end is altered; a read error may explain this. The rearrangement joins TRBV12-3 or TRBV12-4 to TRBJ1-1; tentative D call: TRBD1 (6 bases). The length of the CDR3 is 12 residues. DNA for the CDR3: TGTGCCAGCAGTTTATGGGACACGGGTGATAGGTTT. Translated, it gives CASSLWDTGDRF.

This clonotype has a count of ten or more. V and J are TRBV5-6 and TRBJ2-2; D remains unclear. Per the germline V gene, CDR1 is SGHDT and CDR2 is YYEEEE. Trimming shortened V by 3 bases and J by 4 bases, and 7 bases separated the two germline ends. The CDR3 contains 13 residues. The chain's CDR3 is CASSWAGTGELFF. In nucleotides, the CDR3 is TGTGCCAGCAGCTGGGCCGGCACCGGGGAGCTGTTTTTT. Filled out from reference TRBV5-6 and TRBJ2-2, the complete variable domain reads DAGVTQSPTHLIKTRGQQVTLRCSPKSGHDTVSWYQQALGQGPQFIFQYYEEEERQRGNFPDRFSGHQFPNYSSELNVNALLLGDSALYLCASSWAGTGELFFGEGSRLTVL.

This clonotype was picked up a small number of times. The chain combines TRBV24-1 with TRBJ2-1, with TRBD2 identical over 9 bases. This CDR3 region has 19 residues. Looked up from germline, CDR1 is KGHDR and CDR2 is SFDVKD. After removal of 4 bases from V and 1 base from J, the junction contained 13 bases not matched to a gene. As DNA, the CDR3 is TGTGCCACCAGTGAGCTAGCGGGGACATCTCGAGGGTCCTACAATGAGCAGTTCTTC. Translated, it gives CATSELAGTSRGSYNEQFF.

The J gene is TRBJ1-4, the V gene TRBV12-3 or TRBV12-4, with D possibly matching TRBD1 (5 bases). V lost 2 bases and J lost 3, with 7 bases in between. This CDR3 comprises 14 residues. CDR3 region: CASSLPGSNEKLFF. The CDR3 region has the DNA TGTGCCAGCAGTTTACCAGGGTCTAATGAAAAACTGTTTTTT.

The rearrangement uses TRBV4-3 and TRBJ2-1; 7 bases line up with TRBD1. The CDR3 loop spans 17 amino acids. CDR1 and CDR2 (germline): LGHNA, YSLEER. The V segment lost 0 bases and the J segment 7 bases; nucleotides outside the gene matches: 12. The CDR3 sequence: CASSQDDGEGAANEQFF. In DNA form, the CDR3 reads TGCGCCAGCAGCCAAGATGATGGAGAGGGGGCGGCAAATGAGCAGTTCTTC.

CDR3 nucleotides: TGTGCCAGCAATGGGGCAGGCGGCCTATTGAAAGCTTTCTTT. Amino acids: CASNGAGGLLKAFF. J is TRBJ1-1 and V is TRBV6-6, with D tentatively TRBD1 (5 bases). Trimming cost V 7 bases and J 9 bases, with 21 bases left between them. This CDR3 is 14 amino acids long. Germline V CDR1 and CDR2: MNHNY, SVGAGI (reference sequence).

This clonotype was detected ten times or more. The V and J genes are TRBV29-1 and TRBJ1-2; 9 positions match TRBD1. The germline CDR1 and CDR2 sequences are SQVTM and ANQGSEA. The CDR3 extends over 13 amino acids. V lost 7 bases to trimming and J lost 2 bases; unmatched junction nucleotides: 5. CDR3 loop: CSDRDRENYGYTF. In DNA, the CDR3 is TGCAGCGATCGGGACAGGGAGAACTATGGCTACACCTTC.

The gene calls are TRBV5-1 and TRBJ2-3; the D gene is possibly TRBD1 (5 bases). This CDR3 spans 16 amino acids. Germline V gene data show CDR1 as SGHRS and CDR2 as YFSETQ. Trimming left V 5 bases short and J 0 bases short, with 16 bases between. CDR3 protein: CASSHRTHPSTDTQYF. The CDR3 nucleotides read TGCGCCAGCAGTCACCGGACACATCCTAGCACAGATACGCAGTATTTT.

V is TRBV30 and J is TRBJ1-5, with D perhaps matching TRBD1 (5 bases). V was pared by 0 bases and J by 8 bases, with 17 bases between. The CDR3 is 15 amino acids. CDR1 and CDR2 (germline): GTSNPN, SVGIG (reference sequence). CDR3 sequence: CAWSVGWQGPKPQHF. CDR3 DNA: TGTGCCTGGAGTGTGGGTTGGCAGGGCCCAAAGCCCCAGCATTTT. Looking up the rest from reference TRBV30 and TRBJ1-5 gives the full variable domain: SQTIHQWPATLVQPVGSPLSLECTVEGTSNPNLYWYRQAAGRGLQLLFYSVGIGQISSEVPQNLSASRPQDRQFILSSKKLLLSDSGFYLCAWSVGWQGPKPQHFGDGTRLSIL.